The sequence of this T cell receptor beta chain was determined in a study of blood T cell repertoires in COVID-19. Germline CDR1 is SGDLS and CDR2 is YYNGEE. V trimming: 0 bases; J trimming: 5 bases; junction bases outside the gene matches: 6. The CDR3 is 15 amino acids. Generated by immunoSEQ multiplex PCR, the TCRdb table keeps only in-frame clones and is missing some. This sample has about 290,000 clones, with 70% to 90% found just once. This TCR came from a woman between 50 and 59 years old with active or convalescent COVID-19. Sequences were obtained from peripheral blood. J is TRBJ2-7 and V is TRBV9; 9 nucleotides align to TRBD1. CDR3 amino acids: CASSVGVDRGDEQYF. Written as DNA, the CDR3 is TGTGCCAGCAGCGTAGGTGTTGACAGGGGGGACGAGCAGTACTTC.